This record covers a single TCR beta chain. What it binds is not known. Measured with immunoSEQ multiplex PCR; TCRdb has only the in-frame clones, and not every one. The sample shows roughly 84,000 clones, around 80% of them seen only once. Stated time point: baseline, week 1 (first vaccination visit). Treatment in this sample: pre-vaccination baseline after standard-of-care therapy. Newly diagnosed WHO grade 3 or 4 IDH1-mutant, ATRX-lost astrocytomas were identified in the donors. This specimen comes from a study of a mutant IDH1 vaccine in newly diagnosed glioma. Study context: Patients got radiotherapy, temozolomide, or both beforehand, and most got both. Study-wide points: Across multiple MHC alleles, 90% to 95% of patients had vaccine-induced responses. Whatever changes occurred in top peripheral T cell clonotypes seemed unrelated to pseudoprogression.

V lost 4 bases and J lost 3, with 13 bases in between. The CDR3 is 14 amino acids. Germline loops: CDR1 SGHDT, CDR2 YYEEEE. The receptor was isolated from a man aged 35 to 55 with glioma. Some clones in this sample may be carry-over from other donors' samples. This chain joins TRBV5-6 and TRBJ1-2; no definite D call. The specimen comprised PBMCs, sampled from a glioma patient treated with radiotherapy, temozolomide or both. The CDR3 here is CASSPTGSDYGYTF. CDR3 sequence (DNA): TGTGCCAGCAGCCCGACGGGGTCTGACTATGGCTACACCTTC.